Detailed here is one T cell receptor beta chain. This CDR3 is 15 amino acids long. The germline V gene encodes CDR1 MNHEY and CDR2 SVGAGI. The V gene end was trimmed by 5 bases and the J gene end by 1 base; junction bases not matched to a gene: 7. This sample was included in a study of shared clonotypes between healthy human individuals. Several immunoSEQ plates received, in even portions, the genomic DNA of each subset. TCRdb's table, derived via immunoSEQ multiplex PCR, lists solely in-frame clones and lacks some. The sample records 1,400,000 or so clones, roughly 98.5% being singletons. The clonotype originates from a man aged 25-45 years in good health. The specimen was naive CD4+ T cells sorted from blood. This sample's subset: CD45RA+ positively selected. This sequence joins TRBV6-5 and TRBJ2-7, with 8 nucleotides matching TRBD2. This CDR3 is CASSLLAEKSYEQYF. The DNA of the CDR3 is TGTGCCAGCAGTCTACTAGCGGAGAAGTCCTACGAGCAGTACTTC.